The rows below give T cell receptor beta chains drawn from one sample of a study of T cells in narcolepsy. The method was immunoSEQ multiplex PCR; TCRdb's version includes in-frame clones alone and lacks a portion of them. Of over 25,000 clones detected, 65% to 85% appear once; the ten largest clones hold under 5%. Sequenced input: memory (CD45RA-) CD4+ T cells from blood. These receptors were obtained from a human donor in good health. Both conserved end residues are part of each CDR3. Each record gives: CDR3 protein, CDR3 DNA, V gene, J gene, D gene, CDR3 length, clone size. The D gene is left open where the match is weak. Some rows have no size entry. The others give once, few or many, or a class for an expanded clone.

CDR3aa: CASSRDTTYEQYF; CDR3nt: TGTGCCAGCAGCCGGGACACCACCTACGAGCAGTACTTC; v_gene: TRBV6-6; j_gene: TRBJ2-7; d_gene: -; len: 13; abundance: -
CDR3aa: CASSLQGDQPQHF; CDR3nt: TGTGCCAGCAGCTTACAGGGTGATCAGCCCCAGCATTTT; v_gene: TRBV5-5; j_gene: TRBJ1-5; d_gene: -; len: 13; abundance: few
CDR3aa: CASSEYNLGNEQFF; CDR3nt: TGTGCCAGCAGTGAATATAACCTGGGGAATGAGCAGTTCTTC; v_gene: TRBV25-1; j_gene: TRBJ2-1; d_gene: -; len: 14; abundance: -
CDR3aa: CASSSRDRNTGELFF; CDR3nt: TGTGCCAGCAGCTCCCGGGACAGGAACACCGGGGAGCTGTTTTTT; v_gene: TRBV7-8; j_gene: TRBJ2-2; d_gene: TRBD1; len: 15; abundance: once
CDR3aa: CASSEKGQGSNQPQHF; CDR3nt: TGTGCCAGCAGTGAAAAAGGGCAGGGAAGCAATCAGCCCCAGCATTTT; v_gene: TRBV6-1; j_gene: TRBJ1-5; d_gene: -; len: 16; abundance: -
CDR3aa: CASSLGGQGGGPTQYF; CDR3nt: TGTGCCAGCAGCTTAGGAGGCCAAGGCGGAGGGCCGACGCAGTATTTT; v_gene: TRBV11-3; j_gene: TRBJ2-3; d_gene: -; len: 16; abundance: -
CDR3aa: CASSQGRGLAGEETQYF; CDR3nt: TGCGCCAGCAGCCAAGGGAGGGGACTAGCGGGAGAAGAGACCCAGTACTTC; v_gene: TRBV4-1; j_gene: TRBJ2-5; d_gene: TRBD2; len: 17; abundance: -
CDR3aa: CASSLDSGYANYGYTF; CDR3nt: TGTGCCAGCAGCTTAGACTCTGGCTATGCGAACTATGGCTACACCTTC; v_gene: TRBV7-2; j_gene: TRBJ1-2; d_gene: -; len: 16; abundance: -
CDR3aa: CASSQEAYGYTF; CDR3nt: TGTGCCAGCAGCCAAGAGGCCTATGGCTACACCTTC; v_gene: TRBV14; j_gene: TRBJ1-2; d_gene: -; len: 12; abundance: -
CDR3aa: CASSASGTSGKLFF; CDR3nt: TGCGCCAGCAGCGCCTCCGGGACATCGGGAAAACTGTTTTTT; v_gene: TRBV5-1; j_gene: TRBJ1-4; d_gene: -; len: 14; abundance: -
CDR3aa: CARSRDRNRSKKVDTQYF; CDR3nt: TGTGCCAGAAGCCGCGACAGGAACCGGTCGAAGAAGGTGGATACGCAGTATTTT; v_gene: TRBV5-3; j_gene: TRBJ2-3; d_gene: -; len: 18; abundance: -
CDR3aa: CASRVYGQANTEAFF; CDR3nt: TGTGCCAGCAGAGTATATGGACAGGCGAACACTGAAGCTTTCTTT; v_gene: TRBV11-2; j_gene: TRBJ1-1; d_gene: TRBD1; len: 15; abundance: -
CDR3aa: CASSYRDSHEQYF; CDR3nt: TGTGCCAGCAGTTACCGGGACAGCCACGAGCAGTACTTC; v_gene: TRBV6-5; j_gene: TRBJ2-7; d_gene: TRBD1; len: 13; abundance: -
CDR3aa: CAWSVGGSSYEQYF; CDR3nt: TGTGCCTGGAGTGTGGGCGGGAGCTCCTACGAGCAGTACTTC; v_gene: TRBV30; j_gene: TRBJ2-7; d_gene: TRBD2; len: 14; abundance: -
CDR3aa: CASSLGRDIPGELFF; CDR3nt: TGTGCCAGCAGCTTAGGCCGGGACATCCCCGGGGAGCTGTTTTTT; v_gene: TRBV7-4; j_gene: TRBJ2-2; d_gene: -; len: 15; abundance: -
CDR3aa: CASSPAPGLAIGGYTF; CDR3nt: TGTGCCAGCAGCCCTGCTCCGGGACTCGCAATCGGTGGCTACACCTTC; v_gene: TRBV5-8; j_gene: TRBJ1-2; d_gene: -; len: 16; abundance: -
CDR3aa: CASSPSGRADEQFF; CDR3nt: TGCGCCAGCAGCCCTAGCGGGAGGGCCGATGAGCAGTTCTTC; v_gene: TRBV5-1; j_gene: TRBJ2-1; d_gene: TRBD2; len: 14; abundance: -
CDR3aa: CSANRGRGYEQYF; CDR3nt: TGCAGCGCCAATAGGGGCAGGGGGTACGAGCAGTACTTC; v_gene: TRBV29-1; j_gene: TRBJ2-7; d_gene: TRBD1; len: 13; abundance: -
CDR3aa: CASSFQVGGRTMGYGYTF; CDR3nt: TGTGCCAGCAGCTTTCAGGTGGGAGGGAGGACGATGGGCTATGGCTACACCTTC; v_gene: TRBV7-2; j_gene: TRBJ1-2; d_gene: -; len: 18; abundance: -
CDR3aa: CASRVLNTEAFF; CDR3nt: TGTGCCAGCAGAGTCTTGAACACTGAAGCTTTCTTT; v_gene: TRBV2; j_gene: TRBJ1-1; d_gene: -; len: 12; abundance: -
CDR3aa: CASSLGNLESEQYF; CDR3nt: TGCGCCAGCAGCTTGGGAAATTTAGAGTCCGAGCAGTACTTC; v_gene: TRBV5-1; j_gene: TRBJ2-7; d_gene: -; len: 14; abundance: -
CDR3aa: CASSLDASGRLHTGELFF; CDR3nt: TGTGCCAGCAGCTTAGACGCTAGCGGGAGGCTTCACACCGGGGAGCTGTTTTTT; v_gene: TRBV11-3; j_gene: TRBJ2-2; d_gene: TRBD2; len: 18; abundance: -
CDR3aa: CASRRNTGELFF; CDR3nt: TGTGCCAGCAGGAGGAACACCGGGGAGCTGTTTTTT; v_gene: TRBV27; j_gene: TRBJ2-2; d_gene: -; len: 12; abundance: -
CDR3aa: CASSLVLAGNEQFF; CDR3nt: TGTGCCAGCAGCTTAGTACTAGCGGGGAATGAGCAGTTCTTC; v_gene: TRBV11-2; j_gene: TRBJ2-1; d_gene: TRBD2; len: 14; abundance: once